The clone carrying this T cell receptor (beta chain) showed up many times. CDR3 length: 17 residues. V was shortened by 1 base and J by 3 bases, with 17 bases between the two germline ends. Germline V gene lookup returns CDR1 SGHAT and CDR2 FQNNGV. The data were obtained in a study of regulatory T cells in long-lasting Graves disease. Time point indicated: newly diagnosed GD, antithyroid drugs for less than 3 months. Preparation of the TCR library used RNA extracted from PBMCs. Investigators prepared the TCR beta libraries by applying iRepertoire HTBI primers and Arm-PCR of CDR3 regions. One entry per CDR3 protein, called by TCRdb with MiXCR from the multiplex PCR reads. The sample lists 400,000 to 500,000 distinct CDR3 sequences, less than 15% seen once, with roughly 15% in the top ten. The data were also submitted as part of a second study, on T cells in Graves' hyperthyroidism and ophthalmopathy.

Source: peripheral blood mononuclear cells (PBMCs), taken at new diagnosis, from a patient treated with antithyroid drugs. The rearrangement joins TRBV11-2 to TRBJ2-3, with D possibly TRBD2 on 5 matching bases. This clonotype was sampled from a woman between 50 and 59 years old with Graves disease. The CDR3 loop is CASSLVRGVPGTDTQYF. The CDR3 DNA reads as TGTGCCAGCAGCTTAGTACGGGGAGTCCCTGGGACAGATACGCAGTATTTT.